These 15 T cell receptor beta chains came from one sample sequenced in a study of cytomegalovirus exposure and HLA in healthy donors. PCR employed 60 Vbeta and 13 Jbeta primers. The assay was immunoSEQ multiplex PCR, and TCRdb's table has in-frame clones only and misses some. The sample shows approximately 110,000 clones, around 75% of them seen only once. Source material: PBMCs. Source of these receptors: a man aged 55-75 years in good health and CMV-seropositive.

CDR3: CASSVQGAGAYNEQFF. DNA for the CDR3: TGTGCCAGCAGCGTACAAGGAGCGGGGGCGTACAATGAGCAGTTCTTC. This chain uses TRBV9 with TRBJ2-1, with 8 bases aligning to TRBD2. This CDR3 has 16 residues. Looked up from germline, CDR1 is SGDLS and CDR2 is YYNGEE. Unmatched junction bases numbered 7, after V lost 1 base and J lost 4 bases. The full variable domain, its missing parts supplied by reference TRBV9 and TRBJ2-1, is DSGVTQTPKHLITATGQRVTLRCSPRSGDLSVYWYQQSLDQGLQFLIQYYNGEERAKGNILERFSAQQFPDLHSELNLSSLELGDSALYFCASSVQGAGAYNEQFFGPGTRLTVL.

This clone showed up just a few times. This chain links TRBV5-1 with TRBJ2-7; 7 nucleotides agree with TRBD2. The V gene's germline CDR1 is SGHRS and CDR2 YFSETQ. V shed 0 bases, J shed 6 bases, and the junction held 3 bases outside the gene matches. The CDR3 has 13 residues. As DNA, the CDR3 is TGCGCCAGCAGCTTGGGCGGGGGAAGCGAGCAGTACTTC. Protein: CASSLGGGSEQYF.

The V call is TRBV29-1, the J call TRBJ2-1, with TRBD1 matching over 7 bases. In germline, CDR1 is SQVTM, CDR2 ANQGSEA. The trim removed 3 bases at V and 4 bases at J, leaving 6 bases unmatched. The CDR3 runs to 14 residues. The CDR3 DNA sequence: TGCAGCGTTGAGAGGCAGGGGGATTACAATGAGCAGTTCTTC. Encoded protein: CSVERQGDYNEQFF.

J is TRBJ2-7 and V is TRBV6-6; 9 positions agree with TRBD2. CDR3 size: 13 residues. CDR1 is MNHNY and CDR2 is SVGAGI in the germline V gene (reference sequence). V was pared by 8 bases and J by 5 bases, with 7 bases of the junction left unmatched. The CDR3 DNA is TGTGCCAGCGCCCGACTAGCGGAGAACGAGCAGTACTTC. Its translation is CASARLAENEQYF.

This rearrangement joins TRBV5-1 to TRBJ2-5; D perhaps matches TRBD2 (5 bases). In germline, CDR1 is SGHRS, CDR2 YFSETQ. The V end lost 2 bases, the J end lost 6 bases, and 14 bases lay between the germline ends. This CDR3 is 14 amino acids long. CDR3 sequence reads: CASSFEQSGKTQYF. CDR3 nucleotide sequence: TGCGCCAGCAGCTTCGAACAGTCCGGGAAGACCCAGTACTTC. Full variable domain (outside the CDR3, taken from reference TRBV5-1 and TRBJ2-5): KAGVTQTPRYLIKTRGQQVTLSCSPISGHRSVSWYQQTPGQGLQFLFEYFSETQRNKGNFPGRFSGRQFSNSRSEMNVSTLELGDSALYLCASSFEQSGKTQYFGPGTRLLVL.

The V call is TRBV19, the J call TRBJ1-1; D perhaps matches TRBD1 (6 bases). V was clipped by 3 bases and J by 11 bases, with 19 bases between them. The CDR3 is made up of 14 amino acids. Germline V gives CDR1 LNHDA, CDR2 SQIVND (reference sequence). As DNA, the CDR3 is TGTGCCAGTAGTATGGGGTTCGGGACAAGAGAGGCTTTCTTT. Its translation is CASSMGFGTREAFF.

The V call is TRBV9, the J call TRBJ2-3; 8 bases align to TRBD2. V lost 0 bases, J lost 5 bases, and 5 bases stayed unmatched. This CDR3 has 15 residues. The germline V gene encodes CDR1 SGDLS and CDR2 YYNGEE. The CDR3 sequence is CASSVGRGGEDTQYF. CDR3 in DNA: TGTGCCAGCAGCGTAGGCCGGGGGGGAGAAGATACGCAGTATTTT. The full variable domain, its missing parts supplied by reference TRBV9 and TRBJ2-3, is DSGVTQTPKHLITATGQRVTLRCSPRSGDLSVYWYQQSLDQGLQFLIQYYNGEERAKGNILERFSAQQFPDLHSELNLSSLELGDSALYFCASSVGRGGEDTQYFGPGTRLTVL.

Only one count was recorded for this clone. The V and J genes are TRBV5-1 and TRBJ2-5; 13 bases align to TRBD2. This CDR3 has 16 residues. After removal of 4 bases from V and 5 bases from J, the junction contained 8 bases not matched to a gene. Germline-derived CDR1 and CDR2 are SGHRS and YFSETQ. The CDR3 is CASSDLLAGGTETQYF. The CDR3 DNA reads TGCGCCAGCAGCGACCTACTAGCGGGGGGGACGGAGACCCAGTACTTC.

This clone was seen a handful of times. The chain employs TRBV28 and TRBJ2-7, with D maybe TRBD2 (6 bases). In germline, CDR1 is MDHEN, CDR2 SYDVKM. The V and J ends lost 2 bases and 3 bases respectively, with 11 bases between them. The CDR3 totals 14 residues. The CDR3 is CASSLSSGYYEQYF. The CDR3 DNA follows: TGTGCCAGCAGTTTAAGTAGCGGATACTACGAGCAGTACTTC.

The chain recombines TRBV6-1 with TRBJ1-2, with D unresolved. CDR1 and CDR2 (germline): MNHNS, SASEGT. CDR3 length: 13 amino acids. V gave up 3 bases and J gave up 2 bases, with 7 bases separating them. The CDR3: CASSEGRNYGYTF. CDR3 nucleotides: TGTGCCAGCAGTGAGGGCAGGAACTATGGCTACACCTTC.

The chain has TRBV19 and TRBJ2-3, with D perhaps matching TRBD2 (5 bases). This CDR3 comprises 15 residues. Trimming removed 4 bases at V and 2 bases at J, with 13 bases between. The germline gives CDR1 LNHDA, CDR2 SQIVND (reference sequence). This CDR3 is CASSTLGGFTDTQYF. Written as DNA, the CDR3 is TGTGCCAGTAGTACCCTCGGAGGTTTCACAGATACGCAGTATTTT.

This chain connects TRBV28 to TRBJ1-2, with 8 bases identical to TRBD1. The length of the CDR3 is 19 residues. The V segment lost 2 bases and the J segment 5 bases; nucleotides outside the gene matches: 19. Germline V gene lookup returns CDR1 MDHEN and CDR2 SYDVKM. The CDR3 reads CASSLNVNVGGQALYGYTF. The CDR3 coding sequence is TGTGCCAGCAGTTTAAATGTTAATGTAGGGGGACAGGCATTGTATGGCTACACCTTC.

The chain uses TRBV19 and TRBJ1-2; maybe TRBD1 (6 bases). The CDR3 extends over 13 amino acids. Trimming shortened V by 6 bases and J by 8 bases, and 16 bases separated the two germline ends. Germline lookup yields CDR1 LNHDA and CDR2 SQIVND (reference sequence). The CDR3 is CASSLPQGWGYTF. The CDR3 region has the DNA TGTGCCAGTAGCCTGCCACAGGGATGGGGCTACACCTTC.

The chain has TRBV9 and TRBJ1-5; 8 bases match TRBD1. Germline V gives CDR1 SGDLS, CDR2 YYNGEE. The CDR3 has 14 residues. The ends lost 3 bases at V and 9 bases at J; junction bases unmatched: 8. The CDR3 sequence: CASSAAGGVGPQHF. The CDR3 DNA reads as TGTGCCAGCAGCGCCGCAGGGGGCGTGGGGCCCCAGCATTTT.

The sample holds a few counts of this clone. The CDR3 bases are TGTGCCAGCAGCACGAGGCGGGGGGCCCTAGATACGCAGTATTTT. This sequence encodes CASSTRRGALDTQYF. V gene TRBV7-9 combines with J gene TRBJ2-3, with 8 bases matching TRBD2. Germline CDR1 is SEHNR and CDR2 is FQNEAQ (reference sequence). CDR3 length equals 15 residues. V shed 5 bases and J 5 bases; nucleotides not matched to a gene: 9.